Detailed here is one TCR beta chain. These data come from a study of blood T cell repertoires in COVID-19. Background on the study: Some COVID-19 samples were acute and others convalescent; all came from the United States, Italy and Spain. From T cells, B-cell-depleted T cells, or PBMCs came the material, which was cDNA or gDNA.

The CDR3 extends over 13 amino acids. V lost 3 bases and J lost 0, with 6 bases in between. The germline gives CDR1 DFQATT, CDR2 SNEGSKA (reference sequence). In the original workflow: The authors estimated nucleated cell counts from reference gene primer amplification. TCRdb's copy holds only in-frame clones and misses some; the assay was immunoSEQ multiplex PCR. D and trimming come from the DNA, and the V and J calls and clone size come from that table. The repertoire consists of about 200,000 clones, with about 78% occurring once and the leading ten covering 4.5% to 7%. The sequence was collected from a woman in her sixties or seventies with acute or convalescent COVID-19. The specimen was peripheral blood. V gene TRBV20-1 combines with J gene TRBJ2-1; D remains unclear. CDR3: CSASSLSYNEQFF. The CDR3 DNA follows: TGCAGTGCTAGTTCCCTCTCCTACAATGAGCAGTTCTTC.